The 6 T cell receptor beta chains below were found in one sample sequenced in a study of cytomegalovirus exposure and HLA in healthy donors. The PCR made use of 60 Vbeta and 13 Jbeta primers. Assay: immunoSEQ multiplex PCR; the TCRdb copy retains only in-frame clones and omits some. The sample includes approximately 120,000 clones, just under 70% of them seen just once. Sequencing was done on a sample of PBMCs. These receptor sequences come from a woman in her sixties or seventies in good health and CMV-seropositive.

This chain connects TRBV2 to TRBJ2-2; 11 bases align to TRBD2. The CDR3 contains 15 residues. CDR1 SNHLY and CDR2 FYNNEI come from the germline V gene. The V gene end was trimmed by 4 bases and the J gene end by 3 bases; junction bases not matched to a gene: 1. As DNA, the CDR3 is TGTGCCAGCAGTGGGACTAGCGGGCACACCGGGGAGCTGTTTTTT. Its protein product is CASSGTSGHTGELFF.

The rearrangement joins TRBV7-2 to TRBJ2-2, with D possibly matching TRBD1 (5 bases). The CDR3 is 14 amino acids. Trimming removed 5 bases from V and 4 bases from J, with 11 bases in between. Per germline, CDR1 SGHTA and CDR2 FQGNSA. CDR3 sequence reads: CASSLTVTTGELFF. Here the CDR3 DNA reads TGTGCCAGCAGCCTGACAGTGACCACCGGGGAGCTGTTTTTT.

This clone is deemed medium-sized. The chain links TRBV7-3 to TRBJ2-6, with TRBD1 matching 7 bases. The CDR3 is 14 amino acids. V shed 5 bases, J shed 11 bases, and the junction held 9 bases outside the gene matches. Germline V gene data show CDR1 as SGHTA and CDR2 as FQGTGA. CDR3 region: CASSPTGARDVLTF. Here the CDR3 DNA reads TGTGCCAGCAGCCCTACAGGGGCCCGCGACGTCCTGACTTTC.

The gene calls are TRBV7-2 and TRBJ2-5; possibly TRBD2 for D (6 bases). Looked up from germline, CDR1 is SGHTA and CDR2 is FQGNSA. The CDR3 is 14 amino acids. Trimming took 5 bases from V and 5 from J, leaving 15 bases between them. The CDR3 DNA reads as TGTGCCAGCAGCCCCCTTGGAGGGGTGGAGACCCAGTACTTC. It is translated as CASSPLGGVETQYF.

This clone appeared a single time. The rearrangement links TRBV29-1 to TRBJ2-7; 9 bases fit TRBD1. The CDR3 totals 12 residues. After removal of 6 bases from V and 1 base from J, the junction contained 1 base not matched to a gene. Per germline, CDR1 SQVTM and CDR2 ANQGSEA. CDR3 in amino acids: CSVGTGSYEQYF. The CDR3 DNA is TGCAGCGTCGGGACAGGGTCCTACGAGCAGTACTTC.

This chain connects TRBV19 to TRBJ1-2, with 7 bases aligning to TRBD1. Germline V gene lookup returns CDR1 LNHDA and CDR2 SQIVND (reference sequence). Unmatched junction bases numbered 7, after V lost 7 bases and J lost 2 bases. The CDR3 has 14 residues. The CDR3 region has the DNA TGTGCCAGTACCCCTATACAGGGGAACTATGGCTACACCTTC. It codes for CASTPIQGNYGYTF.